Listed here are 21 T cell receptor beta chains from one sample, sequenced in a study of tumor and adjacent non-tumor tissue in lung cancer. No cell sorting was done before RNA was extracted from the tissue. Distant lung tissue was collected more than 3 cm away from the tumor edge. The library came from three nested PCR rounds adapted from ARM-PCR protocols. TCRdb itself ran the multiplex PCR reads through MiXCR, one entry per CDR3 protein. Seen here are 75,000 to 80,000 distinct CDR3 sequences, 76% observed once, and the top ten hold 30% to 50%. The sequencing input was distant non-tumor lung tissue. Every receptor here comes from a man in his 70s with non-small cell lung cancer.

V is TRBV20-1 and J is TRBJ2-5; D remains unclear. This CDR3 spans 13 amino acids. Looked up from germline, CDR1 is DFQATT and CDR2 is SNEGSKA (reference sequence). V lost 2 bases to trimming and J lost 5 bases, with 12 bases between them. CDR3 amino acids: CSARKGPRETQYF. As DNA, the CDR3 is TGCAGTGCTAGAAAAGGGCCAAGGGAGACCCAGTACTTC.

Comment on this clonotype: The junction shows a germline mismatch at one end, possibly a read error. The chain joins TRBV29-1 to TRBJ2-6; 7 bases are shared with TRBD2. This CDR3 is built from 14 residues. Germline CDR1 and CDR2: SQVTM and ANQGSEA. In DNA, the CDR3 is TGCAGTGTTGAGGCGGGGGATGGGGCCAACGTCCTGATTTTC. Translating it yields CSVEAGDGANVLIF.

This clonotype was counted between two and nine times. One end of the junction fails to match germline, which may point to a read error. This CDR3 is CRARREFGTDKQYF. The CDR3 nucleotides are TGCAGGGCCAGACGGGAGTTCGGCACAGATAAGCAGTATTTT. The V gene is TRBV29-1, the J gene TRBJ2-3, with D perhaps TRBD2 (6 bases). The CDR3 length is 14 residues. Looked up from germline, CDR1 is SQVTM and CDR2 is ANQGSEA.

The rearrangement joins TRBV6-5 to TRBJ2-1; 10 nucleotides line up with TRBD2. The CDR3 sequence is 16 residues long. J gave up 10 bases and V 0 bases, and 9 bases lay outside the gene matches. Germline CDR1 and CDR2: MNHEY and SVGAGI. The CDR3 DNA reads TGTGCCAGCAGTTACTCTCGGACTAGCGGAATGGGGGAGCAGTTCTTC. Its translation: CASSYSRTSGMGEQFF.

To note about this clonotype: At one of its ends the junction is not consistent with the germline gene, which may arise from a read error. The genes are TRBV20-1 and TRBJ1-1; unclear D gene. CDR3 size: 13 residues. CDR1 and CDR2 (germline): DFQATT, SNEGSKA (reference sequence). The CDR3 region is CSQNYGEYTEALF. In DNA, the CDR3 is TGCAGTCAGAACTACGGGGAATACACTGAAGCTCTCTTT.

With regard to this clonotype: Relative to the germline gene, one junction end is altered; a read error may explain this. This chain connects TRBV12-3 or TRBV12-4 to TRBJ1-1, with D uncertain. The CDR3 is 15 amino acids. The CDR3 DNA is TGTGCCAGCAACCAAGAACGACTTGGTGACACTGAAGGTTTCTTT. Encoded protein: CASNQERLGDTEGFF.

Of note for this clonotype: A much larger clone is a single base away; this may be a read error. This sequence joins TRBV10-3 and TRBJ1-1, with D hard to call. V dropped 3 bases and J dropped 4 bases, with 15 bases sitting between them. Germline assignment: CDR1 ENHRY and CDR2 SYGVKD. This CDR3 comprises 15 residues. Written as DNA, the CDR3 is TGTGCCATCAGTGAAAATGGGCCGGCGGGCACTGAAGCTTTCTTT. Translating gives CAISENGPAGTEAFF.

Note on this clonotype: The junction departs from the called germline gene at one end, perhaps through a read error. The chain couples TRBV5-4 to TRBJ2-2; 7 bases line up with TRBD1. This CDR3 is 16 amino acids long. From germline, CDR1 is SGHNT and CDR2 YYREEE (reference sequence). Here the CDR3 DNA reads TGTGCCAGCAGCCTTTGGACAGGCCATAAGACCGGGGAACTGTTTTTT. Amino acids: CASSLWTGHKTGELFF.

Of note for this clonotype: The junction departs from germline at one end; a sequencing error may be responsible. The CDR3 is CASSLEPGLTYGQYF. DNA of the CDR3: TGTGCCAGCAGCTTGGAACCGGGACTGACCTACGGGCAGTACTTC. The rearrangement links TRBV5-4 to TRBJ2-7, with D perhaps matching TRBD2 (6 bases). Germline V lookup: CDR1 SGHNT, CDR2 YYREEE (reference sequence). The CDR3 consists of 15 residues.

The rearrangement links TRBV2 to TRBJ2-1; 11 positions agree with TRBD2. Germline CDR1 is SNHLY and CDR2 is FYNNEI. J was trimmed by 11 bases and V by 6 bases; bases with no gene match: 9. The CDR3 is 14 residues long. Written as DNA, the CDR3 is TGTGCCAGCAGACTAGCGGGAGATTTTGATAAGCAGTTCTTC. It encodes CASRLAGDFDKQFF.

Comment on this clonotype: Mismatch with germline at one junction end may stem from a read error. V is TRBV12-3 or TRBV12-4 and J is TRBJ1-2; 7 bases are a match to TRBD1. The CDR3 totals 13 residues. CDR3 protein: CANSLTGSYGYTF. The CDR3 DNA follows: TGTGCCAACAGTCTGACAGGGAGTTATGGATACACCTTC.

A remark on this clonotype: Mismatch with germline at one junction end may stem from a read error. This chain links TRBV4-2 with TRBJ1-1, with D unclear. Germline V gene data show CDR1 as LGHNA and CDR2 as YNFKEQ. The CDR3 sequence is 9 residues long. For the CDR3, the DNA is TGTGCCAGCAACCGCTCTATTTCCTTT. It yields the protein CASNRSISF.

The rearrangement links TRBV4-1 to TRBJ2-2; D is uncertain. V shed 4 bases and J shed 9 bases, with 18 bases lying between them. The CDR3 runs 15 residues. Germline loops: CDR1 MGHRA, CDR2 YSYEKL. The CDR3 is CASSRLSDEHRELFF. CDR3 sequence (DNA): TGCGCCAGCAGCCGCTTAAGTGACGAACACCGGGAGCTGTTTTTT.

To note about this clonotype: At one of its ends the junction is not consistent with the germline gene, which may arise from a read error. The genes are TRBV6-1 and TRBJ1-5, with 9 nucleotides matching TRBD1. The CDR3 is 15 residues long. Germline CDR1 is MNHNS and CDR2 is SASEGT. In nucleotides, the CDR3 is TGTGCAAGCAAGGACAGGGGCTCACCCGCTCAGCCCCAGCATTTT. Translation: CASKDRGSPAQPQHF.

This clonotype has only a few counts. One end of the junction does not line up with germline, which may come from a read error. The chain recombines TRBV28 with TRBJ1-2; D unclear. The germline V gene encodes CDR1 MDHEN and CDR2 SYDVKM. CDR3 size: 12 residues. The CDR3 DNA is TGTGTCAGCAGTCCTAGTACCTATGGCTACACCTTC. Its translation is CVSSPSTYGYTF.

In nucleotides, the CDR3 is TGTGCCAGCAGTCACGGGACAGGGGGAACGGGGGAGCTGTTTTTT. Protein product: CASSHGTGGTGELFF. The chain recombines TRBV6-2 or TRBV6-3 with TRBJ2-2, with 11 bases matching TRBD1. With 5 bases clipped from V and 8 bases from J, the junction kept 7 bases outside the gene matches. The germline CDR1 and CDR2 sequences are MNHEY and SVGEGT. The CDR3 is 15 amino acids.

As concerns this clonotype: A junction end diverges from the germline sequence, so it may reflect a read error. The rearrangement links TRBV6-2 or TRBV6-3 to TRBJ2-6, with D perhaps TRBD1 (7 bases). Germline V lookup: CDR1 MNHEY, CDR2 SVGEGT. This CDR3 has 15 amino acids. In DNA, the CDR3 is TGTGCGAGCAGGATGGAGGGGGCTAGGGCCAACGTCCTGACTTTC. Amino acids: CASRMEGARANVLTF.

CDR3 amino acids: CSVEEYVHRHTYYGYTF. CDR3 nucleotide sequence: TGCAGCGTTGAAGAGTACGTTCATCGCCATACCTACTATGGCTACACCTTC. The rearrangement uses TRBV29-1 and TRBJ1-2; D not certain. Per germline, CDR1 SQVTM and CDR2 ANQGSEA. Trimming shortened V by 0 bases and J by 3 bases, and 20 bases separated the two germline ends. CDR3 length equals 17 residues.

Remarks on this clonotype: The junction does not match germline at one end; this may be a read error. The chain couples TRBV6-6 to TRBJ2-7, with D perhaps matching TRBD2 (5 bases). Germline V gives CDR1 MNHNY, CDR2 SVGAGI (reference sequence). CDR3 length equals 12 residues. CDR3 in amino acids: CDSSYGAVEQYF. CDR3 DNA: TGTGACAGCAGTTACGGAGCGGTCGAGCAATACTTC.

Points on this clonotype: This sequence may be a read error, since a much larger clone differs from it by one base. The V and J genes are TRBV12-3 or TRBV12-4 and TRBJ1-2; D perhaps matches TRBD1 (5 bases). The germline V and J ends were trimmed by 7 bases and 2 bases, with 17 bases remaining between them. This CDR3 contains 15 residues. The CDR3 region has the DNA TGTGCCAGCATCTCCCAGACAGACCTAAACTATGGCTACACCTTC. Residues: CASISQTDLNYGYTF.

As for this clonotype: Likely a read error: the CDR3 ends without its conserved phenylalanine or tryptophan. It is unclear where the CDR3 begins or ends on the DNA, so no DNA is shown, and the CDR3 is as TCRdb lists it. The chain is built from TRBV29-1 and TRBJ1-1; no DNA check was done on the table's D call, TRBD1. The germline V gene encodes CDR1 SQVTM and CDR2 ANQGSEA. The CDR3 totals 12 residues, both ends included. The CDR3 loop reads CSVLGAAGWTFL.